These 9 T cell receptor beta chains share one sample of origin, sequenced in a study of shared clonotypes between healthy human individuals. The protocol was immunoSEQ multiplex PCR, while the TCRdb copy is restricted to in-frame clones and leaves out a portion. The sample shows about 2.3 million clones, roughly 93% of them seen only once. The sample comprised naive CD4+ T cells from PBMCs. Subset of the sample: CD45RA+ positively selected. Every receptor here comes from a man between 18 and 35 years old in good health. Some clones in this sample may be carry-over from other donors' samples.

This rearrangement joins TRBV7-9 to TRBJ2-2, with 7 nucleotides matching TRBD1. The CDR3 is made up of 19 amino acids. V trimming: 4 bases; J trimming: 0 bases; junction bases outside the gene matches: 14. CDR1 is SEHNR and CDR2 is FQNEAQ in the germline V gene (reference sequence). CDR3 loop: CASSSLMTPGQPNTGELFF. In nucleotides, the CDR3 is TGTGCCAGCAGCTCATTAATGACGCCGGGACAGCCGAACACCGGGGAGCTGTTTTTT.

CDR3 amino acids: CAWTVGGETQYF. The CDR3 DNA follows: TGTGCCTGGACCGTAGGAGGCGAGACCCAGTACTTC. J is TRBJ2-5 and V is TRBV30, with D maybe TRBD2 (5 bases). Germline assignment: CDR1 GTSNPN and CDR2 SVGIG (reference sequence). Between the trimmed V and J ends, which lost 4 bases and 5 bases, there was a span of 11 bases. This CDR3 contains 12 residues.

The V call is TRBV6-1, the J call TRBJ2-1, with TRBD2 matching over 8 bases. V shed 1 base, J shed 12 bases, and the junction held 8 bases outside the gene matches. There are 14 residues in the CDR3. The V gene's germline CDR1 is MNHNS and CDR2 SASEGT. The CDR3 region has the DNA TGTGCCAGCAGTGAAGTTCTCAGCGGGGGATCGCAGTTCTTC. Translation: CASSEVLSGGSQFF.

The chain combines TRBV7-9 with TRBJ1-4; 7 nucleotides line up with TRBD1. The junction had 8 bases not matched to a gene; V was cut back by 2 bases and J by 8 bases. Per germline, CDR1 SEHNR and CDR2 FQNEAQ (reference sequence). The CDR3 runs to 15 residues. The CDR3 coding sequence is TGTGCCAGCAGCTTACAGACAGGGCCGCTGGAAAAACTGTTTTTT. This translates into CASSLQTGPLEKLFF.

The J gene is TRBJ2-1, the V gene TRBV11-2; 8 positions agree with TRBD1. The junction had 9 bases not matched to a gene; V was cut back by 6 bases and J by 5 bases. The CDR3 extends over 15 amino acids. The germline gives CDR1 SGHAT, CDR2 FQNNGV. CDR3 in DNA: TGTGCCAGCAGGGAGGACAGGGTTGGAAACAATGAGCAGTTCTTC. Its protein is CASREDRVGNNEQFF.

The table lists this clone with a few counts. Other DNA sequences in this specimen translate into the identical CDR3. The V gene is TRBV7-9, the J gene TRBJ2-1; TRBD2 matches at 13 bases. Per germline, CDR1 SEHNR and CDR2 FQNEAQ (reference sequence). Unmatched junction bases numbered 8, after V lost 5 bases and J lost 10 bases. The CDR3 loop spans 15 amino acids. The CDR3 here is CASSLGLAGLGEQFF. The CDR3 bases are TGTGCCAGCAGCCTGGGACTAGCGGGACTGGGGGAGCAGTTCTTC.

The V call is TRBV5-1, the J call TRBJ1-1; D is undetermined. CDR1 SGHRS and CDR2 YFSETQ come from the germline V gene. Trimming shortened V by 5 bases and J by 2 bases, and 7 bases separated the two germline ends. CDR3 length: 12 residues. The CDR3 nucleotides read TGCGCCAGCAGGAACCCCAACACTGAAGCTTTCTTT. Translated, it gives CASRNPNTEAFF. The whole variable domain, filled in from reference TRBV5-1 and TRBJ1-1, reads KAGVTQTPRYLIKTRGQQVTLSCSPISGHRSVSWYQQTPGQGLQFLFEYFSETQRNKGNFPGRFSGRQFSNSRSEMNVSTLELGDSALYLCASRNPNTEAFFGQGTRLTVV.

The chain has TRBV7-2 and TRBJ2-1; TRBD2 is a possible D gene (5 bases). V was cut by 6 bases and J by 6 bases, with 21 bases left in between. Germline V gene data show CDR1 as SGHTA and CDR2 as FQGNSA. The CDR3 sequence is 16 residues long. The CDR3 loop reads CASSLFTFPRGNEQFF. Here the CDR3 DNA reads TGTGCCAGCAGTCTGTTCACTTTCCCCCGGGGCAATGAGCAGTTCTTC.

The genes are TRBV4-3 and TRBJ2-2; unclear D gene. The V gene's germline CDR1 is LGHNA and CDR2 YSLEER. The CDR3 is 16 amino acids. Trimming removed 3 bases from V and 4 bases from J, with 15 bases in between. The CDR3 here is CASSHSRKTGTGELFF. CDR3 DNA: TGCGCCAGCAGCCACTCTCGAAAAACTGGCACCGGGGAGCTGTTTTTT.